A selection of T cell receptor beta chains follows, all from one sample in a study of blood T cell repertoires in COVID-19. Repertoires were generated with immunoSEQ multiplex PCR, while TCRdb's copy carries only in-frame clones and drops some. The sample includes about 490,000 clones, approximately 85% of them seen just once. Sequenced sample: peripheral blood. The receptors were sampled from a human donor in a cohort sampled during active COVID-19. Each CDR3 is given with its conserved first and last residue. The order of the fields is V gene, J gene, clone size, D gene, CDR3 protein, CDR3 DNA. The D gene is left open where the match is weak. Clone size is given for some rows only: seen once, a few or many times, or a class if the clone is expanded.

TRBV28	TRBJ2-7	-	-	CASSLGLGSYEQYF	TGTGCCAGCAGTTTAGGGCTGGGTTCCTACGAGCAGTACTTC
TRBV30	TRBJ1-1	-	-	CASSNQRNTEAFF	TGTGCCAGTAGCAATCAGAGGAACACTGAAGCTTTCTTT
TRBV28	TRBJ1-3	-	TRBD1	CASSGTGGYVWDTIYF	TGTGCCAGCAGTGGTACAGGGGGGTATGTCTGGGACACCATATATTTT
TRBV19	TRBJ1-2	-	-	CASSIGRQPGGYTF	TGTGCCAGTAGTATAGGGAGGCAGCCCGGCGGCTACACCTTC
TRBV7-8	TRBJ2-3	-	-	CASRQVPQFTDTQYF	TGTGCCAGCAGACAAGTCCCCCAATTCACAGATACGCAGTATTTT
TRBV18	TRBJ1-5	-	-	CASSPRQANQPQHF	TGTGCCAGCTCACCGAGACAGGCGAATCAGCCCCAGCATTTT
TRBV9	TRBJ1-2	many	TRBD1	CASSRSLTGVESANYGYTF	TGTGCCAGCAGCCGATCTTTGACAGGGGTCGAATCAGCTAACTATGGCTACACCTTC
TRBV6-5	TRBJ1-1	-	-	CASTNSWQGEAFF	TGTGCCAGCACTAACTCATGGCAGGGAGAAGCTTTCTTT
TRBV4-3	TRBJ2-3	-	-	CASSLAGRRRSGTDTQYF	TGCGCCAGCAGCCTTGCGGGGCGGCGGCGGTCTGGCACAGATACGCAGTATTTT
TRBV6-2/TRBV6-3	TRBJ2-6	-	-	CASSYTDGSGANVLTF	TGTGCCAGCAGTTACACCGACGGGTCTGGGGCCAACGTCCTGACTTTC
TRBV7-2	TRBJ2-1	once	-	CASSPDGQRAYNEQFF	TGTGCCAGCAGTCCCGACGGACAGCGAGCCTACAATGAGCAGTTCTTC
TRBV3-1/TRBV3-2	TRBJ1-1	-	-	CASSQLGATEAFF	TGTGCCAGCAGCCAACTGGGGGCCACTGAAGCTTTCTTT
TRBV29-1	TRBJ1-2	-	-	CSVERGGRPQDYGYTF	TGCAGCGTTGAAAGGGGCGGCAGACCGCAGGACTATGGCTACACCTTC
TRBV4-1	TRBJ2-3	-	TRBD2	CASSQERSGLSTDTQYF	TGCGCCAGCAGCCAAGAACGTAGCGGGCTGAGCACAGATACGCAGTATTTT
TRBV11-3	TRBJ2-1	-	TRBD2	CASSANLAGGPNEQFF	TGTGCCAGCAGCGCGAATTTAGCGGGAGGGCCAAATGAGCAGTTCTTC
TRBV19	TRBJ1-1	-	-	CASSIQQRNTEAFF	TGTGCCAGTAGTATCCAACAGAGGAACACTGAAGCTTTCTTT
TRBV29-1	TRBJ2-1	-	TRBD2	CSGSTSTSNEQFF	TGCAGCGGGTCGACTAGCACAAGCAATGAGCAGTTCTTC
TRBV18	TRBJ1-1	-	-	CASSPGPANTEAFF	TGTGCCAGCTCACCGGGGCCGGCGAACACTGAAGCTTTCTTT
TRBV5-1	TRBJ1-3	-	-	CASSLVADSGNTIYF	TGCGCCAGCAGCTTGGTCGCAGACTCTGGAAACACCATATATTTT
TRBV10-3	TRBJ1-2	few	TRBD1	CAISGRGTENYGYTF	TGTGCCATCAGTGGCAGGGGGACAGAAAACTATGGCTACACCTTC
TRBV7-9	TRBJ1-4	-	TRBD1	CASSLEWTGKGTSEKLFF	TGTGCCAGCAGCTTAGAGTGGACAGGGAAAGGCACAAGTGAAAAACTGTTTTTT
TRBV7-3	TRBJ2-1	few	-	CASSLQPGSGPYNEQFF	TGTGCCAGCAGCTTACAGCCGGGGTCGGGCCCCTACAATGAGCAGTTCTTC
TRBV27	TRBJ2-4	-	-	CASSSYGRETKNIQYF	TGTGCCAGCAGTTCCTACGGCCGGGAGACCAAAAACATTCAGTACTTC
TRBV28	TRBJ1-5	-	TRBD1	CASSQVGGQALNQPQHF	TGTGCCAGCAGTCAGGTAGGGGGACAGGCCTTAAATCAGCCCCAGCATTTT
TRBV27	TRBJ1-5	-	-	CASSLRGQPQHF	TGTGCCAGCAGCCTAAGGGGACAGCCCCAGCATTTT
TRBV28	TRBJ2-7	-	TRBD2	CASISGTSGRVYEQYF	TGTGCCAGCATCAGCGGGACTAGCGGGAGGGTTTACGAGCAGTACTTC
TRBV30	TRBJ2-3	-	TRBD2	CAWSWGAGGRDTQYF	TGTGCCTGGAGCTGGGGAGCGGGAGGCCGGGATACGCAGTATTTT
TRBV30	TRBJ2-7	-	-	CAWSRQITYEQYF	TGTGCCTGGAGTAGACAGATTACCTACGAGCAGTACTTC
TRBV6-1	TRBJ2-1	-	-	CASSEAGGWNEQFF	TGTGCCAGCAGTGAAGCCGGGGGATGGAATGAGCAGTTCTTC
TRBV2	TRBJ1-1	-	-	CASSDVGRRQFF	TGTGCCAGCAGTGATGTGGGCAGACGACAGTTCTTT
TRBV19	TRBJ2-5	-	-	CASSIDLRGWETQYF	TGTGCCAGTAGTATAGATTTGCGGGGTTGGGAGACCCAGTACTTC
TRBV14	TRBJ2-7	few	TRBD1	CASSRGQGSTYEQYF	TGTGCCAGCAGCCGAGGACAGGGAAGCACCTACGAGCAGTACTTC
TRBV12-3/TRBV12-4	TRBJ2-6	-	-	CASRGPGANVLTF	TGTGCCAGCAGGGGGCCCGGGGCCAACGTCCTGACTTTC
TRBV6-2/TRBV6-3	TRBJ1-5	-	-	CASSYGQQGQPQHF	TGTGCCAGCAGTTATGGGCAGCAGGGACAGCCCCAGCATTTT
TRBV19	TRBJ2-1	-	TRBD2	CASSIDSGLGGGVEQFF	TGTGCCAGTAGTATAGATTCCGGACTAGGCGGAGGTGTTGAGCAGTTCTTC
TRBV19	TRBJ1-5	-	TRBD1	CASSRTGGDQPQHF	TGTGCCAGTAGTCGGACAGGGGGCGATCAGCCCCAGCATTTT
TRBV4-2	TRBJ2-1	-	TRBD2	CASSQSLAAGGLDSDEQFF	TGTGCCAGCAGCCAAAGTCTAGCTGCGGGAGGATTAGATAGCGATGAGCAGTTCTTC
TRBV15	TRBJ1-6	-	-	CATSTGREIKGNSPLHF	TGTGCCACCAGCACCGGACGGGAGATTAAGGGGAATTCACCCCTCCACTTT
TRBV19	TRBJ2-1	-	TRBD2	CASSINRGTSVFF	TGTGCCAGTAGTATAAACCGCGGGACTAGCGTTTTCTTC
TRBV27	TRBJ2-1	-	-	CASSFQGTNEQFF	TGTGCCAGCAGTTTCCAGGGAACGAATGAGCAGTTCTTC
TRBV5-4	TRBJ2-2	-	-	CASTTPGTGAGELFF	TGTGCCAGCACCACGCCGGGAACGGGAGCCGGGGAGCTGTTTTTT
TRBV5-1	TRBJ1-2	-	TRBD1	CASSPRTGSAGYTF	TGCGCCAGCAGCCCAAGGACAGGGTCAGCTGGCTACACCTTC
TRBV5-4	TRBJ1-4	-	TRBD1	CASSERRGQGIEKLFF	TGTGCCAGCAGCGAACGAAGGGGACAGGGGATTGAAAAACTGTTTTTT
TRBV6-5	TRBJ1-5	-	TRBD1	CASLRDRGPFGQHF	TGTGCCAGCTTGCGGGACAGGGGGCCCTTTGGCCAGCATTTT
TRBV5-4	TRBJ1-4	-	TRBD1	CASSLYRGQISNEKLFF	TGTGCCAGCAGCTTGTACCGGGGACAGATCTCTAATGAAAAACTGTTTTTT
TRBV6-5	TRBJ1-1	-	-	CASRWDTGEAFF	TGTGCCAGCAGATGGGACACCGGTGAAGCTTTCTTT
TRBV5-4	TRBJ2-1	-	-	CASSGAERGIYYNEQFF	TGTGCCAGTTCTGGAGCGGAGCGAGGGATTTACTACAATGAGCAGTTCTTC
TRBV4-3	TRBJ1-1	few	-	CASSRSETEAFF	TGCGCCAGCAGCCGCTCGGAGACTGAAGCTTTCTTT
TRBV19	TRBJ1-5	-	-	CASSAYSPQQYYSNQPQHF	TGTGCCAGTAGTGCATACAGCCCCCAACAGTATTATAGCAATCAGCCCCAGCATTTT
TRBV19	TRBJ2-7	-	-	CASSMGDTNSYEQYF	TGTGCCAGTAGTATGGGAGATACGAACTCCTACGAGCAGTACTTC
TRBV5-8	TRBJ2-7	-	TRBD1	CASSRSTGAQAYEQYF	TGTGCCAGCAGCAGGTCGACAGGGGCGCAAGCCTACGAGCAGTACTTC
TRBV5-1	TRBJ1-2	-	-	CASSLGDNLLRANYGYTF	TGCGCCAGCAGCTTGGGGGACAATCTTCTCCGAGCTAACTATGGCTACACCTTC
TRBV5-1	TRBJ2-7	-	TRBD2	CASSWTSGTTEQYF	TGCGCCAGCAGCTGGACTAGCGGGACGACCGAGCAGTACTTC
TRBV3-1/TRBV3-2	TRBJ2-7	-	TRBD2	CASSQKGGTIRQYF	TGTGCCAGCAGCCAGAAGGGCGGGACTATTCGGCAGTACTTC
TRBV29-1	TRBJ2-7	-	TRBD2	CSVGTSGRGGEQYF	TGCAGCGTTGGTACTAGCGGGAGAGGCGGAGAGCAGTACTTC
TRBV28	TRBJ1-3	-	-	CASSLTDTIYF	TGTGCCAGCAGTTTAACGGACACCATATATTTT
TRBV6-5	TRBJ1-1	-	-	CASRPPGSTEAFF	TGTGCCAGCAGGCCCCCCGGGAGCACTGAAGCTTTCTTT
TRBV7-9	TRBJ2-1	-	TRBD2	CASSRLAGVDNEQFF	TGTGCCAGCAGCCGACTAGCGGGAGTGGACAATGAGCAGTTCTTC
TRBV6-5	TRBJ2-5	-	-	CASSYSIGGSEETQYF	TGTGCCAGCAGTTACTCGATAGGCGGGTCCGAAGAGACCCAGTACTTC
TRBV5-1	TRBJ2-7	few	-	CASSLGDNLEQYF	TGCGCCAGCAGCCTAGGGGACAACCTCGAGCAGTACTTC